These T cell receptor beta chains were read from a single sample in a study of post-analysis software for immune sequencing data. MiXCR, run by TCRdb on the PCR reads, gives a single entry per CDR3 protein. The sample has roughly 200,000 distinct CDR3 sequences; approximately 28% are singletons. The source material was blood. Source of these receptors: a girl under 18 with multiple sclerosis. The conserved cysteine and the conserved F or W are not part of the CDR3 here. The order of the fields is J gene, V gene, D gene, CDR3 protein. The D gene is left open where the match is weak.

>TRBJ1-5|TRBV24-1|.
ATSGYPGNQPQH
>TRBJ2-3|TRBV5-1|TRBD2
ASSFPENSGGASTDTQY
>TRBJ1-4|TRBV10-3|.
AIRSSGADNEKRF
>TRBJ2-1|TRBV3-1|.
ASRESTYNEQF
>TRBJ1-5|TRBV7-9|.
ASRLSSGNQPQH
>TRBJ2-3|TRBV28|.
ASSLKEGYTDTQY
>TRBJ1-1|TRBV7-9|.
ASSSTRAVKDEAF
>TRBJ1-4|TRBV6-1|.
ASSEGGSPLREKLF
>TRBJ2-2|TRBV18|TRBD1
ASSPWTGMNTGELF
>TRBJ1-6|TRBV30|.
AWSTDSPLH
>TRBJ1-2|TRBV5-1|.
ASSQNAYGVDGYT
>TRBJ1-5|TRBV5-1|TRBD1
ASSPDGQGGQPQH
>TRBJ1-2|TRBV7-2|.
TSSLGQNYGYT
>TRBJ2-6|TRBV4-2|TRBD2
ASRSLGGGYSGANVLT
>TRBJ2-1|TRBV5-1|TRBD2
ASSSLAGNYNEQF
>TRBJ2-7|TRBV5-1|.
ASQRRGTESYEQY
>TRBJ2-1|TRBV5-1|TRBD2
ASSLTTGGLAGTNEQF
>TRBJ1-1|TRBV20-1|TRBD1
SAQGQGYTEAF
>TRBJ1-6|TRBV10-3|TRBD1
AINIGTGENSPLH
>TRBJ1-1|TRBV20-1|.
STQANTEAF
>TRBJ1-1|TRBV5-1|.
ASSIQGRGATEAF
>TRBJ2-1|TRBV27|TRBD1
ASSSPGQRQF
>TRBJ2-7|TRBV5-1|TRBD2
ASSPPKLAGSSYEQY
>TRBJ2-4|TRBV6-5|.
ASGPMGLAKSIQY
>TRBJ1-1|TRBV20-1|.
SVSQRTNRNTEAF
>TRBJ2-5|TRBV5-1|TRBD1
ASSKQGQYQETQY
>TRBJ2-1|TRBV14|TRBD2
ASSPQGASGRNEQF
>TRBJ1-3|TRBV6-1|TRBD1
ASSGTGDPISGNTIY
>TRBJ1-3|TRBV6-6|.
ASSYSQSGNTIY
>TRBJ2-7|TRBV5-1|TRBD1
ASSLQGPTYEQY
>TRBJ2-5|TRBV5-1|.
ASSFLGSQETQY
>TRBJ2-1|TRBV20-1|.
SPRNLGF
>TRBJ2-1|TRBV29-1|.
SVGPNNEQF
>TRBJ2-5|TRBV5-1|.
ASSLALKPGGETQY
>TRBJ1-1|TRBV5-1|.
ASSWGHLNTEAF
>TRBJ1-2|TRBV5-1|.
ASSLWVQALEGYT
>TRBJ2-5|TRBV7-2|.
ASSLLTREETQY
>TRBJ1-5|TRBV6-5|TRBD1
ASSYTYRGGGNQPQH
>TRBJ2-6|TRBV5-6|.
ASSLRRSGANVLT